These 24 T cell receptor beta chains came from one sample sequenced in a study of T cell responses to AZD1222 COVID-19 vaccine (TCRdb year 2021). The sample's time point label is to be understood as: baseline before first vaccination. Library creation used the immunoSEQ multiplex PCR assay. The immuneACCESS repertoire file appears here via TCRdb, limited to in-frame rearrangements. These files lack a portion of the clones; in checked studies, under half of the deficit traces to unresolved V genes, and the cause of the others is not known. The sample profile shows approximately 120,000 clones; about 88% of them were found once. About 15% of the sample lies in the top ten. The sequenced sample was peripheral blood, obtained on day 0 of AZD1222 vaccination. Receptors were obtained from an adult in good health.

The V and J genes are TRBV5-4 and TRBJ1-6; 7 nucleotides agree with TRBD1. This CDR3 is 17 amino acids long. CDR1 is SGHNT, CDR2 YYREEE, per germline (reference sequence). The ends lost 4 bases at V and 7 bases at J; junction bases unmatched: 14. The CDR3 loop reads CASSIGEGGRRNSPLHF. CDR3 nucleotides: TGTGCCAGCAGCATTGGAGAAGGGGGCAGGCGAAATTCACCCCTCCACTTT.

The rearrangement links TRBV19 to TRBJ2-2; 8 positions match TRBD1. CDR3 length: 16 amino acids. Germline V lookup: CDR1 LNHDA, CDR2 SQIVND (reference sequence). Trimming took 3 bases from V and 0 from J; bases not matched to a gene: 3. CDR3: CASSIPTGANTGELFF. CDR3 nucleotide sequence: TGTGCCAGTAGTATCCCGACAGGGGCGAACACCGGGGAGCTGTTTTTT.

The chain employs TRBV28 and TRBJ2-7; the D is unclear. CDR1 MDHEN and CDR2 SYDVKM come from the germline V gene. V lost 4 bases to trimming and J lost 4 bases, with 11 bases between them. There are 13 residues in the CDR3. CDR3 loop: CASSSVTPYEQYF. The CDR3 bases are TGTGCCAGCAGTTCGGTTACACCTTACGAGCAGTACTTC.

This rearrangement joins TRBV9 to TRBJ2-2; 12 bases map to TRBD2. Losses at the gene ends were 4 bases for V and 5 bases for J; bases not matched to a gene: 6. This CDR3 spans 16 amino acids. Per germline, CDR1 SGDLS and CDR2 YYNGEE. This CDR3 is CASSSGTSGRTGELFF. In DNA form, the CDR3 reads TGTGCCAGCAGCTCCGGGACTAGCGGGCGGACCGGGGAGCTGTTTTTT.

Written as DNA, the CDR3 is TGTGCCAGCAGCCAAGACGGGACAGGTTTCCTGCCCCAGCATTTT. Its translation is CASSQDGTGFLPQHF. The genes are TRBV4-2 and TRBJ1-5; TRBD1 matches 8 bases. Losses at the gene ends were 0 bases for V and 9 bases for J; bases not matched to a gene: 7. Germline V gives CDR1 LGHNA, CDR2 YNFKEQ. The CDR3 is made up of 15 amino acids.

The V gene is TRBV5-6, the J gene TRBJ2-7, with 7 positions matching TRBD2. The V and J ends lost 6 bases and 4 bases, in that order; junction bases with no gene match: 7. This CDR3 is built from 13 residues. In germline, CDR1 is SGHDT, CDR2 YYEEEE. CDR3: CASMESGRYEQYF. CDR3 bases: TGTGCCAGCATGGAATCCGGGAGGTACGAGCAGTACTTC. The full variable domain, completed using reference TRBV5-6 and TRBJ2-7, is DAGVTQSPTHLIKTRGQQVTLRCSPKSGHDTVSWYQQALGQGPQFIFQYYEEEERQRGNFPDRFSGHQFPNYSSELNVNALLLGDSALYLCASMESGRYEQYFGPGTRLTVT.

The CDR3 nucleotides are TGTGCCAGCAGCCTGAAAGGGACAGCAAGGACCCAGTACTTC. Protein product: CASSLKGTARTQYF. This chain connects TRBV7-2 to TRBJ2-5, with 7 bases that match TRBD1. The length of the CDR3 is 14 residues. Looked up from germline, CDR1 is SGHTA and CDR2 is FQGNSA. J lost 7 bases, V lost 5 bases, and 10 bases had no gene match.

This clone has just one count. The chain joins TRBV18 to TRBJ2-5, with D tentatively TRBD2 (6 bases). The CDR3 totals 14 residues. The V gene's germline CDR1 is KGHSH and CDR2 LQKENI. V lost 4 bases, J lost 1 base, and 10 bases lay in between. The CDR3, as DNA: TGTGCCAGCTCACTGGGGGGAGGCCAAGAGACCCAGTACTTC. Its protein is CASSLGGGQETQYF.

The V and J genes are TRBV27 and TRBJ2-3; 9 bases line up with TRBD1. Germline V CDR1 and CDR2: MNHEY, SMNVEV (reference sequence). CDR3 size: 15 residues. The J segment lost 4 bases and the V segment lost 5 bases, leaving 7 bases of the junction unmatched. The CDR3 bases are TGTGCCAGCAGTAACCCGGGACAGGGTGCAGATACGCAGTATTTT. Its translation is CASSNPGQGADTQYF.

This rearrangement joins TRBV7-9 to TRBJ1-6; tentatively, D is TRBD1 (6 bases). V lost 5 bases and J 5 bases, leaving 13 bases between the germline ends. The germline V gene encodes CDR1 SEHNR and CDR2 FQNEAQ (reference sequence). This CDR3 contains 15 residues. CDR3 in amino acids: CASSPRGSDNSPLHF. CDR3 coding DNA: TGTGCCAGCAGCCCCAGGGGTTCGGATAATTCACCCCTCCACTTT.

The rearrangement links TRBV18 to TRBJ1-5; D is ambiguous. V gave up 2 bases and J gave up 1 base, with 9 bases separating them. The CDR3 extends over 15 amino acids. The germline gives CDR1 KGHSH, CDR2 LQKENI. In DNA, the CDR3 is TGTGCCAGCTCACCAAGTGTAGGCAGCAATCAGCCCCAGCATTTT. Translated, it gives CASSPSVGSNQPQHF.

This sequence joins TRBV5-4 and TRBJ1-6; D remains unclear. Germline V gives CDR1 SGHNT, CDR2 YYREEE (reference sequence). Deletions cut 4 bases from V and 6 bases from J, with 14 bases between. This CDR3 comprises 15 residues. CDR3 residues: CASSRERLFNSPLHF. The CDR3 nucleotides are TGTGCCAGCAGCCGAGAACGTCTATTTAATTCACCCCTCCACTTT.

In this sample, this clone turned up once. Here the CDR3 reads CATSRDTVINEQFF. DNA of the CDR3: TGTGCCACCAGCAGAGACACAGTAATCAATGAGCAGTTCTTC. The J gene is TRBJ2-1, the V gene TRBV15; D not certain. The CDR3 has 14 amino acids. Trimming took off 0 bases at V and 6 bases at J, with 9 bases between the two ends. Germline CDR1 and CDR2: LNHNV and YYDKDF (reference sequence).

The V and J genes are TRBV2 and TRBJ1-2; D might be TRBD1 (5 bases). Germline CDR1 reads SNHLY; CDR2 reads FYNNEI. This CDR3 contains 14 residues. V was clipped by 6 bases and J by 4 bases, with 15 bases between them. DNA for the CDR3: TGTGCCAGCAGCGCCCTGGGACTGCCCTATGGCTACACCTTC. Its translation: CASSALGLPYGYTF.

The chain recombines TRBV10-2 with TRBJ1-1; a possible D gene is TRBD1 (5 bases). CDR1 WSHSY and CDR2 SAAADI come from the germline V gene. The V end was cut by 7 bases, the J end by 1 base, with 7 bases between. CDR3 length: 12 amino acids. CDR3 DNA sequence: TGCGCCAGCATACAGGCGAACACTGAAGCTTTCTTT. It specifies CASIQANTEAFF.

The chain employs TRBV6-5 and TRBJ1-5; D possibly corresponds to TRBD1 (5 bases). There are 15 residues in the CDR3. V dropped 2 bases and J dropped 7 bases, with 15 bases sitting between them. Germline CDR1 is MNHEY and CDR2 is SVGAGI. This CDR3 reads CASSYRGIKGQPQHF. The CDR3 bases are TGTGCCAGCAGTTACAGGGGTATAAAGGGACAGCCCCAGCATTTT.

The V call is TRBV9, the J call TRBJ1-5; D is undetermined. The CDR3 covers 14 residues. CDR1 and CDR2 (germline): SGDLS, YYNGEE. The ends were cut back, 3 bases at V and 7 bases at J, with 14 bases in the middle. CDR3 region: CASSEEPRGQPQHF. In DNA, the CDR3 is TGTGCCAGCAGCGAGGAACCGCGGGGACAGCCCCAGCATTTT. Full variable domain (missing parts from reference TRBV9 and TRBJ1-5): DSGVTQTPKHLITATGQRVTLRCSPRSGDLSVYWYQQSLDQGLQFLIQYYNGEERAKGNILERFSAQQFPDLHSELNLSSLELGDSALYFCASSEEPRGQPQHFGDGTRLSIL.

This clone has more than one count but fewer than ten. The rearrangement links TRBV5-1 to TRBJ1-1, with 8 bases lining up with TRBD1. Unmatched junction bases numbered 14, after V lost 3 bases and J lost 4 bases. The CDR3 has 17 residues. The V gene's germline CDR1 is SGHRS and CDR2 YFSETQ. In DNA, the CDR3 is TGCGCCAGCAGCTCCTCAAGGACAGGGTGGCGGATCACTGAAGCTTTCTTT. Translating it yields CASSSSRTGWRITEAFF. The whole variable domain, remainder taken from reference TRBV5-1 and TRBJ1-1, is KAGVTQTPRYLIKTRGQQVTLSCSPISGHRSVSWYQQTPGQGLQFLFEYFSETQRNKGNFPGRFSGRQFSNSRSEMNVSTLELGDSALYLCASSSSRTGWRITEAFFGQGTRLTVV.

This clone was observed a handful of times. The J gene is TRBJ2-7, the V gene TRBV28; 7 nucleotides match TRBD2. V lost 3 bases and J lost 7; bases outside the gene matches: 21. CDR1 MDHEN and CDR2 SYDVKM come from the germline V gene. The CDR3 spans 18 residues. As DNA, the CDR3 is TGTGCCAGCAGTTTTGCCCTACCAGCGGGGCAGGGTTACTCTGAGCAGTACTTC. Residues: CASSFALPAGQGYSEQYF.

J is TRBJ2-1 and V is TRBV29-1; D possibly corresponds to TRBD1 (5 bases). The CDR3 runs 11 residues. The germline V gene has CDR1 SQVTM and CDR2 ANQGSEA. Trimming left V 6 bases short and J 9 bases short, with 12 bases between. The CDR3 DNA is TGCAGCGTGGGGCCTGAGACTGAGCAGTTCTTC. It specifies CSVGPETEQFF.

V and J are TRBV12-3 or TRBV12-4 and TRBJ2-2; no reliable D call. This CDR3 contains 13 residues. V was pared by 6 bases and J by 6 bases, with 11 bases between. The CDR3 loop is CASRYLRPGELFF. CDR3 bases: TGTGCCAGCAGGTACCTCCGCCCCGGGGAGCTGTTTTTT.

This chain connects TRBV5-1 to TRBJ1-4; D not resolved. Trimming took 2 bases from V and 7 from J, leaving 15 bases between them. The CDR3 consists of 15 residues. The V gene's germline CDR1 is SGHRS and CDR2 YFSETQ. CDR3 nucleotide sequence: TGCGCCAGCAGCTTTTCGAGACTTGAAGGTGAAAAACTGTTTTTT. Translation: CASSFSRLEGEKLFF.

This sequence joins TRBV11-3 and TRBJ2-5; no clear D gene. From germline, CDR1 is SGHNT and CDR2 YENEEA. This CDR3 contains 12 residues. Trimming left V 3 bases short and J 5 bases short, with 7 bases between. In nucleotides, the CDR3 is TGTGCCAGCAGCTTTAGAAGGGAGACCCAGTACTTC. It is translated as CASSFRRETQYF.

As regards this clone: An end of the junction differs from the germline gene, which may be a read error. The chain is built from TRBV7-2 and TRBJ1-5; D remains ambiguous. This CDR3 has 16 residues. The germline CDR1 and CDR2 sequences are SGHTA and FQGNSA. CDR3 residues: CASSFAGGPSNQPQHF. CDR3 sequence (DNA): TGTGCCAGCAGCTTCGCGGGCGGACCTAGCAATCAACCCCAGCATTTT. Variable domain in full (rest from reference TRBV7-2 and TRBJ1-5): GAGVSQSPSNKVTEKGKDVELRCDPISGHTALYWYRQSLGQGLEFLIYFQGNSAPDKSGLPSDRFSAERTGGSVSTLTIQRTQQEDSAVYLCASSFAGGPSNQPQHFGDGTRLSIL.